This TCR beta chain was found in a study of tumor and adjacent non-tumor tissue in lung cancer. Whole-study context: Histology: about twelve adenocarcinoma, a couple of squamous cell carcinoma, 1 small cell lung cancer. Samples averaged around 4.2 million productive TCRbeta reads each. General observations from the study: Tumor repertoires had a smaller top 100 clone share than normal lung.

RNA was extracted from bulk tissue without any cell sorting. More than 3 cm separated this lung sample from the edge of the tumor. Chemotherapy-naive patients with new lung cancer underwent thoracic surgery in China, August–November 2014. A modified ARM-PCR protocol with three rounds of nested PCR amplified TCRbeta. In TCRdb, the multiplex PCR reads were re-called with MiXCR into one record per CDR3 protein. Of about 60,000 distinct CDR3 sequences in the sample, around 61% were seen once. The CDR3 runs to 16 residues. The germline V gene encodes CDR1 SGHNT and CDR2 YENEEA. This clonotype was found many times. The antigen is not known. This may be a read error: a much more frequent sequence differs by one nucleotide.

This chain uses TRBV11-3 with TRBJ2-5; TRBD1 matches 10 bases. This TCR was sampled from a man in his 70s with non-small cell lung cancer. What was sequenced was distant non-tumor lung tissue. For the CDR3, the DNA is TGTGCCAGCAGCTTAAAGGGACAGGGGTTCCAAGAGGCCCAGTACTTC. Translated, it gives CASSLKGQGFQEAQYF.